Presented here are 13 T cell receptor beta chains from one specimen sequenced in a study of T and B cells in COVID-19 patients. Each TRB amplification used about 250-550 ng of genomic DNA from blood. Multiplex PCR with BIOMED2 TRB-A/B primer pools amplified TRB rearrangements. TCRdb independently ran MiXCR on the multiplex PCR reads; one entry per CDR3 protein. The profile shows nearly 15,000 distinct CDR3 sequences, under 30% of them singletons. Source material: blood. The receptors here all came from a human donor who had recovered from COVID-19.

This clonotype is deemed medium-sized. The gene calls are TRBV7-2 and TRBJ2-5; D is unresolved. The germline V gene encodes CDR1 SGHTA and CDR2 FQGNSA. The CDR3 length is 13 residues. V lost 4 bases and J lost 7, with 13 bases in between. DNA for the CDR3: TGTGCCAGCAGCTCCCTTCGATCTGGGACCCAGTACTTC. It is translated as CASSSLRSGTQYF.

V is TRBV19 and J is TRBJ1-1; D is unresolved. V gave up 6 bases and J gave up 5 bases, with 13 bases separating them. Germline V gives CDR1 LNHDA, CDR2 SQIVND (reference sequence). This CDR3 is 13 amino acids long. In DNA form, the CDR3 reads TGTGCCAGTAGGTTAGAGGGATGGACTGAAGCTTTCTTT. This sequence encodes CASRLEGWTEAFF.

V and J are TRBV5-6 and TRBJ2-7; no clear D. Trimming shortened V by 5 bases and J by 11 bases, and 23 bases separated the two germline ends. The CDR3 has 14 amino acids. In germline, CDR1 is SGHDT, CDR2 YYEEEE. The CDR3 protein is CASRFRNEPVLEYF. CDR3 DNA sequence: TGTGCCAGCAGATTCAGAAACGAACCGGTATTGGAGTACTTC. The full variable domain, in which reference TRBV5-6 and TRBJ2-7 provide the parts outside the CDR3, is DAGVTQSPTHLIKTRGQQVTLRCSPKSGHDTVSWYQQALGQGPQFIFQYYEEEERQRGNFPDRFSGHQFPNYSSELNVNALLLGDSALYLCASRFRNEPVLEYFGPGTRLTVT.

By frequency in the sample, this clonotype is medium-sized. The chain carries TRBV12-3 or TRBV12-4 and TRBJ2-2, with TRBD2 as a possible D gene (5 bases). V lost 2 bases and J 5 bases, leaving 9 bases between the germline ends. This CDR3 spans 14 amino acids. This CDR3 is CASSLTRATGELFF. CDR3 nucleotide sequence: TGTGCCAGCAGTTTAACTAGGGCGACCGGGGAGCTGTTTTTT.

This rearrangement joins TRBV12-3 or TRBV12-4 to TRBJ1-1; D is unclear. The CDR3 length is 14 residues. V lost 6 bases, J lost 1 base, and 12 bases lay in between. The CDR3, as DNA: TGTGCCAGCAGCCCCGACCGGGGGAACACTGAAGCTTTCTTT. Protein product: CASSPDRGNTEAFF.

The V gene is TRBV20-1, the J gene TRBJ1-4; 7 nucleotides line up with TRBD1. Germline CDR1 and CDR2: DFQATT and SNEGSKA (reference sequence). The CDR3 extends over 15 amino acids. The V and J ends lost 3 bases and 5 bases, in that order; junction bases with no gene match: 9. The CDR3 sequence is CSARRTGRGNEKLFF. In DNA form, the CDR3 reads TGCAGTGCTAGGCGTACGGGCAGGGGGAATGAAAAACTGTTTTTT.

This clonotype was detected a few times. The chain joins TRBV10-3 to TRBJ2-7; 9 bases are a match to TRBD1. The germline V gene encodes CDR1 ENHRY and CDR2 SYGVKD. The CDR3 contains 14 residues. After removal of 7 bases from V and 2 bases from J, the junction contained 6 bases not matched to a gene. Here the CDR3 DNA reads TGTGCCATCACTCGGGACAGGGATACCTACGAGCAGTACTTC. This codes for CAITRDRDTYEQYF.

A few counts support this clonotype. The J gene is TRBJ1-5, the V gene TRBV30; 9 positions agree with TRBD1. This CDR3 contains 14 residues. Unmatched junction bases numbered 9, after V lost 3 bases and J lost 9 bases. Germline lookup yields CDR1 GTSNPN and CDR2 SVGIG (reference sequence). The CDR3: CAWSQGTGFPPQHF. CDR3 in DNA: TGTGCCTGGAGCCAAGGGACAGGGTTTCCGCCCCAGCATTTT.

This sequence joins TRBV6-2 or TRBV6-3 and TRBJ2-5; D is tentatively TRBD1 or TRBD2 (5 bases each). This CDR3 spans 15 amino acids. Germline V lookup: CDR1 MNHEY, CDR2 SVGEGT. Trimming cost V 7 bases and J 5 bases, with 20 bases left between them. This CDR3 is CASTPWGMPGETQYF. In DNA, the CDR3 is TGTGCCAGCACCCCCTGGGGGATGCCCGGCGAGACCCAGTACTTC.

The chain has TRBV19 and TRBJ1-1; D not resolved. The CDR3 runs 15 residues. The V end lost 3 bases, the J end lost 1 base, and 12 bases lay between the germline ends. Germline-derived CDR1 and CDR2 are LNHDA and SQIVND (reference sequence). This CDR3 reads CASSISSSPNTEAFF. CDR3 bases: TGTGCCAGTAGTATTTCCAGTTCCCCGAACACTGAAGCTTTCTTT. The whole variable domain, filled in from reference TRBV19 and TRBJ1-1, reads DGGITQSPKYLFRKEGQNVTLSCEQNLNHDAMYWYRQDPGQGLRLIYYSQIVNDFQKGDIAEGYSVSREKKESFPLTVTSAQKNPTAFYLCASSISSSPNTEAFFGQGTRLTVV.

The V call is TRBV6-2 or TRBV6-3, the J call TRBJ1-2; 11 bases are shared with TRBD1. The V segment lost 8 bases and the J segment 5 bases; nucleotides outside the gene matches: 19. The CDR3 is made up of 18 amino acids. Germline V gene data show CDR1 as MNHEY and CDR2 as SVGEGT. This chain's CDR3 is CASSSPRTGGAYGYGYTF. In DNA, the CDR3 is TGTGCCAGCTCCAGCCCACGGACAGGGGGCGCGTACGGGTATGGCTACACCTTC.

Judged by abundance, this clonotype is medium-sized. This chain uses TRBV19 with TRBJ1-5, with 9 positions matching TRBD1. J lost 1 base, V lost 7 bases, and 11 bases had no gene match. Germline V CDR1 and CDR2: LNHDA, SQIVND (reference sequence). The CDR3 spans 17 residues. CDR3 DNA: TGTGCCAGTACCGGGACAGGGCTTCCGGGAAGCAATCAGCCCCAGCATTTT. This codes for CASTGTGLPGSNQPQHF.

This chain links TRBV27 with TRBJ1-1; D is unresolved. Germline CDR1 is MNHEY and CDR2 is SMNVEV (reference sequence). Trimming left V 3 bases short and J 5 bases short, with 13 bases between. The CDR3 has 14 amino acids. The DNA of the CDR3 is TGTGCCAGCAGTTTTGGCGGGTCGGGAACTGAAGCTTTCTTT. Protein product: CASSFGGSGTEAFF.